Below are 25 T cell receptor beta chains sequenced from a single sample in a study of CD8 T cells in ankylosing spondylitis. TCRdb recomputed calls from the 5' RACE reads with MiXCR, one row per CDR3 protein. The table lists 350,000 to 400,000 distinct CDR3 sequences, 20% to 25% of them singletons. Sequencing input: blood, either unsorted or a sorted T cell fraction (not recorded which). The receptors derive from a male donor with ankylosing spondylitis or in good health (not recorded which).

CDR3 sequence reads: CASSLRSPSGGSDEQFF. Written as DNA, the CDR3 is TGTGCCAGCAGTTTAAGGAGCCCCAGCGGGGGGTCGGATGAGCAGTTCTTC. The chain couples TRBV12-3 or TRBV12-4 to TRBJ2-1, with 9 bases that match TRBD2. The ends lost 2 bases at V and 8 bases at J; junction bases unmatched: 13. The CDR3 extends over 17 amino acids.

This clonotype was picked up a small number of times. V and J are TRBV27 and TRBJ2-7; D is unresolved. V was cut by 6 bases and J by 0 bases, with 9 bases left in between. Germline CDR1 is MNHEY and CDR2 is SMNVEV (reference sequence). The CDR3 is 13 residues long. The CDR3 DNA follows: TGTGCCAGCAGGCCAGGCCCCTCCTACGAGCAGTACTTC. Its translation: CASRPGPSYEQYF.

CDR3 in DNA: TGTGCCAGCAGTGCACTTGGGGGACAAATGAACACTGAAGCTTTCTTT. Amino acid sequence: CASSALGGQMNTEAFF. The rearrangement links TRBV2 to TRBJ1-1; perhaps TRBD1 as D (6 bases). Germline lookup yields CDR1 SNHLY and CDR2 FYNNEI. Trimming took off 4 bases at V and 0 bases at J, with 15 bases between the two ends. The CDR3 extends over 16 amino acids.

V is TRBV2 and J is TRBJ2-2; D is undetermined. The CDR3 sequence is 13 residues long. CDR1 SNHLY and CDR2 FYNNEI come from the germline V gene. The V and J ends lost 2 bases and 6 bases respectively, with 7 bases between them. The DNA of the CDR3 is TGTGCCAGCAGTGAACTCCCGTCCGGGGAGCTGTTTTTT. This encodes CASSELPSGELFF.

The sample holds a few counts of this clonotype. The CDR3 loop reads CASISQGDTYEQYF. The CDR3 nucleotides read TGTGCCAGCATCTCCCAGGGAGACACCTACGAGCAGTACTTC. V usage is TRBV7-9 and J usage is TRBJ2-7; D is perhaps TRBD1 or TRBD2 (5 bases each). Germline V CDR1 and CDR2: SEHNR, FQNEAQ (reference sequence). V dropped 7 bases and J dropped 2 bases, with 15 bases sitting between them. The CDR3 totals 14 residues.

This clonotype was detected many times. The rearrangement links TRBV12-3 or TRBV12-4 to TRBJ1-5; no definite D call. V dropped 3 bases and J dropped 4 bases, with 10 bases sitting between them. This CDR3 has 14 residues. The CDR3 DNA sequence: TGTGCCAGCAGTTTTGTTTGGGTGAATCAGCCCCAGCATTTT. Translation gives CASSFVWVNQPQHF.

In this sample, this clonotype turned up a few times. The genes are TRBV5-1 and TRBJ2-3, with 13 bases aligning to TRBD2. The trim removed 5 bases at V and 5 bases at J, leaving 8 bases unmatched. This CDR3 spans 16 amino acids. The V gene's germline CDR1 is SGHRS and CDR2 YFSETQ. DNA for the CDR3: TGCGCCAGCAGATCGGGACTAGCGGGGCTGGGAGATACGCAGTATTTT. Translated: CASRSGLAGLGDTQYF.

This clonotype was found a few times. The CDR3 region is CASSFLPGNYNEQFF. In DNA, the CDR3 is TGTGCCAGCAGCTTCCTTCCCGGCAACTACAATGAGCAGTTCTTC. J is TRBJ2-1 and V is TRBV7-9; D unclear. CDR1 is SEHNR, CDR2 FQNEAQ, per germline (reference sequence). V lost 3 bases and J lost 3, with 12 bases in between. This CDR3 comprises 15 residues. Variable domain in full (rest from reference TRBV7-9 and TRBJ2-1): DTGVSQNPRHKITKRGQNVTFRCDPISEHNRLYWYRQTLGQGPEFLTYFQNEAQLEKSRLLSDRFSAERPKGSFSTLEIQRTEQGDSAMYLCASSFLPGNYNEQFFGPGTRLTVL.

In this sample, this clonotype turned up a few times. The chain is built from TRBV7-9 and TRBJ2-7, with 9 positions matching TRBD1. V lost 5 bases to trimming and J lost 4 bases; unmatched junction nucleotides: 6. Germline V gene lookup returns CDR1 SEHNR and CDR2 FQNEAQ (reference sequence). The CDR3 consists of 14 residues. For the CDR3, the DNA is TGTGCCAGCAGCGGCGACAGGGGGAGGTACGAGCAGTACTTC. Its translation: CASSGDRGRYEQYF. Full variable domain (outside the CDR3, taken from reference TRBV7-9 and TRBJ2-7): DTGVSQNPRHKITKRGQNVTFRCDPISEHNRLYWYRQTLGQGPEFLTYFQNEAQLEKSRLLSDRFSAERPKGSFSTLEIQRTEQGDSAMYLCASSGDRGRYEQYFGPGTRLTVT.

This clonotype was observed a few times. This sequence joins TRBV18 and TRBJ1-2, with TRBD1 matching over 7 bases. Germline V gene lookup returns CDR1 KGHSH and CDR2 LQKENI. The CDR3 covers 14 residues. After removal of 5 bases from V and 3 bases from J, the junction contained 6 bases not matched to a gene. In nucleotides, the CDR3 is TGTGCCAGCTCAGTTACAGGGGCAGACTATGGCTACACCTTC. It yields the protein CASSVTGADYGYTF.

The table lists this clonotype with a few counts. V and J are TRBV7-6 and TRBJ2-2; possibly TRBD2 for D (5 bases). Between the trimmed V and J ends, which lost 4 bases and 3 bases, there was a span of 18 bases. From germline, CDR1 is SGHVS and CDR2 FNYEAQ. The CDR3 totals 17 residues. CDR3 loop: CASSSFGPTGDTGELFF. DNA for the CDR3: TGTGCCAGCAGCTCTTTCGGGCCAACCGGGGACACCGGGGAGCTGTTTTTT. Filled out from reference TRBV7-6 and TRBJ2-2, the complete variable domain reads GAGVSQSPRYKVTKRGQDVALRCDPISGHVSLYWYRQALGQGPEFLTYFNYEAQQDKSGLPNDRFSAERPEGSISTLTIQRTEQRDSAMYRCASSSFGPTGDTGELFFGEGSRLTVL.

This clonotype was seen a handful of times. J is TRBJ2-3 and V is TRBV5-6; D unclear. The CDR3 is 15 amino acids. Between the trimmed V and J ends, which lost 4 bases and 4 bases, there was a span of 16 bases. Germline V CDR1 and CDR2: SGHDT, YYEEEE. Here the CDR3 DNA reads TGTGCCAGCAGCCCCCTAAACTTGGGCTCAGATACGCAGTATTTT. Its translation: CASSPLNLGSDTQYF. The whole variable domain, filled in from reference TRBV5-6 and TRBJ2-3, reads DAGVTQSPTHLIKTRGQQVTLRCSPKSGHDTVSWYQQALGQGPQFIFQYYEEEERQRGNFPDRFSGHQFPNYSSELNVNALLLGDSALYLCASSPLNLGSDTQYFGPGTRLTVL.

This sequence joins TRBV5-6 and TRBJ2-2; D is uncertain. CDR3 length: 14 amino acids. Germline V CDR1 and CDR2: SGHDT, YYEEEE. V was trimmed by 1 base and J by 5 bases, leaving 9 bases between them. Here the CDR3 DNA reads TGTGCCAGCAGCTTGTTACCCGGGACCGGGGAGCTGTTTTTT. Its protein product is CASSLLPGTGELFF.

This chain links TRBV20-1 with TRBJ2-1, with a tentative D call TRBD2 (5 bases). V was shortened by 0 bases and J by 3 bases, with 18 bases between the two germline ends. The CDR3 runs to 17 residues. Looked up from germline, CDR1 is DFQATT and CDR2 is SNEGSKA (reference sequence). The CDR3 DNA follows: TGCAGTGCTAGAGATTCTCCGTGGAGCGGTGGCTACAATGAGCAGTTCTTC. It specifies CSARDSPWSGGYNEQFF.

CDR3 sequence reads: CSARDLQGPNTEAFF. The CDR3 DNA reads as TGCAGTGCTAGAGATCTCCAGGGACCGAACACTGAAGCTTTCTTT. The chain combines TRBV20-1 with TRBJ1-1; D is perhaps TRBD1 (5 bases). Germline loops: CDR1 DFQATT, CDR2 SNEGSKA (reference sequence). The CDR3 is made up of 15 amino acids. With 0 bases removed from V and 1 base from J, the gap between germline ends came to 12 bases.

The rearrangement links TRBV29-1 to TRBJ2-4; either TRBD1 or TRBD2 may fit D (5 bases each). This CDR3 is built from 13 residues. V lost 0 bases and J lost 7, with 10 bases in between. CDR1 is SQVTM and CDR2 is ANQGSEA in the germline V gene. CDR3 DNA: TGCAGCGTTGAAGACGGGGCGGCGAACATTCAGTACTTC. It encodes CSVEDGAANIQYF.

The sample holds a few counts of this clonotype. The rearrangement links TRBV4-1 to TRBJ2-7, with a possible D match to TRBD1 (6 bases). The CDR3 spans 15 residues. Per germline, CDR1 MGHRA and CDR2 YSYEKL. V lost 0 bases and J lost 2, with 11 bases in between. The CDR3 sequence: CASSQEDRPAYEQYF. CDR3 in DNA: TGCGCCAGCAGCCAAGAAGACAGGCCAGCCTACGAGCAGTACTTC.

This clonotype has a count of ten or more. The genes are TRBV12-3 or TRBV12-4 and TRBJ2-1; D is unclear. This CDR3 has 12 amino acids. V dropped 5 bases and J dropped 9 bases, with 11 bases sitting between them. The CDR3 sequence is CASSALPGEQFF. The CDR3 coding sequence is TGTGCCAGCAGTGCCCTCCCCGGTGAGCAGTTCTTC.

V and J are TRBV12-3 or TRBV12-4 and TRBJ2-4, with unresolved D. Deletions cut 5 bases from V and 0 bases from J, with 11 bases between. The CDR3 runs 15 residues. The DNA for the CDR3 is TGTGCCAGCAGTCCCACCCGGACAGCCAAAAACATTCAGTACTTC. This codes for CASSPTRTAKNIQYF.

The CDR3 bases are TGCAGTGCTAGAGATGTAGGACAGGGGAATGAGCAGTTCTTC. The encoded protein is CSARDVGQGNEQFF. The chain joins TRBV20-1 to TRBJ2-1, with 9 bases identical to TRBD1. CDR1 and CDR2 from the germline V gene are DFQATT and SNEGSKA (reference sequence). The junction had 4 bases not matched to a gene; V was cut back by 0 bases and J by 7 bases. CDR3 length: 14 residues.

The chain recombines TRBV11-2 with TRBJ2-1; D call uncertain. This CDR3 has 13 residues. The germline V gene has CDR1 SGHAT and CDR2 FQNNGV. The V gene lost 4 bases and the J gene lost 8 bases, with 12 bases spanning the gap. CDR3 in amino acids: CASSSYSPHEQFF. The CDR3 DNA follows: TGTGCCAGCAGCTCCTATTCCCCCCATGAGCAGTTCTTC.

V is TRBV4-2 and J is TRBJ2-2; D might be TRBD1 or TRBD2, each matching 5 bases. Trimming shortened V by 7 bases and J by 14 bases, and 11 bases separated the two germline ends. CDR3 length: 10 amino acids. Germline lookup yields CDR1 LGHNA and CDR2 YNFKEQ. This chain's CDR3 is CASTGALLFF. The CDR3 coding sequence is TGTGCCAGCACCGGGGCGTTACTGTTTTTT.

This clonotype was counted only a few times. The genes are TRBV12-3 or TRBV12-4 and TRBJ1-3; 7 nucleotides align to TRBD1. CDR3 size: 14 residues. Trimming removed 5 bases from V and 5 bases from J; junction bases left unmatched: 6. CDR3 sequence (DNA): TGTGCCAGCAGTCCAGGGGACAGCAGAAACACCATATATTTT. Translation: CASSPGDSRNTIYF.

The chain recombines TRBV20-1 with TRBJ1-6, with D unresolved. Deletions cut 5 bases from V and 8 bases from J, with 13 bases between. The CDR3 is 13 residues long. Germline-derived CDR1 and CDR2 are DFQATT and SNEGSKA (reference sequence). CDR3: CSAPGRGDSPLHF. CDR3 bases: TGCAGTGCTCCAGGAAGAGGCGATTCACCCCTCCACTTT.

The J gene is TRBJ1-1, the V gene TRBV5-5, with no clear D. This CDR3 comprises 13 residues. Germline V gene data show CDR1 as SGHKS and CDR2 as YYEKEE (reference sequence). V was trimmed by 0 bases and J by 6 bases, leaving 9 bases between them. CDR3: CASSLGRAAEAFF. Written as DNA, the CDR3 is TGTGCCAGCAGCTTGGGACGGGCGGCTGAAGCTTTCTTT.